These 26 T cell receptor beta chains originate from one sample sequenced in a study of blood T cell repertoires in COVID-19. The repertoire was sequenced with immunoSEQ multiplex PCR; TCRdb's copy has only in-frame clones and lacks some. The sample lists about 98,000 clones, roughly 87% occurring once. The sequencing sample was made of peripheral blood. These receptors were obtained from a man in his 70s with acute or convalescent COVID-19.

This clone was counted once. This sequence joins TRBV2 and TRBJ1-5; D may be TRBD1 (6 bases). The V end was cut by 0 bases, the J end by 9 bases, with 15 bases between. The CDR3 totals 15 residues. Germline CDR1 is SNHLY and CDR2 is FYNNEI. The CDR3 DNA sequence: TGTGCCAGCAGTGAAGCCCGGGACACCGTCCGGCCCCAGCATTTT. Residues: CASSEARDTVRPQHF.

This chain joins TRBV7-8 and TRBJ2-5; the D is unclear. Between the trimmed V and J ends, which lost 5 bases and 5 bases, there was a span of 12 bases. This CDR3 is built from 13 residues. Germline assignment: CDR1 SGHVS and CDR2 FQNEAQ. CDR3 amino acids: CASSTNFRETQYF. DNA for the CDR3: TGTGCCAGCAGCACTAATTTTCGGGAGACCCAGTACTTC.

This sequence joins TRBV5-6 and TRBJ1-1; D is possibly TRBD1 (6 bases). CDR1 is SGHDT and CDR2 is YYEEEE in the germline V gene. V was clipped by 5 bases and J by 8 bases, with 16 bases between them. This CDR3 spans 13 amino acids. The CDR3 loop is CASSRRTVREAFF. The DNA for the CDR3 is TGTGCCAGCAGTCGGAGGACAGTCAGGGAAGCTTTCTTT.

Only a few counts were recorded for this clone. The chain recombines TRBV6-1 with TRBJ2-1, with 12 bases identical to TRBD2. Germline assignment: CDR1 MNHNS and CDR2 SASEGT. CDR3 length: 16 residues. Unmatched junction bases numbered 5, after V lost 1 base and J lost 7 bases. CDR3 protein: CASSEVPSGGGNEQFF. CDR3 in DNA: TGTGCCAGCAGTGAAGTTCCTAGCGGGGGGGGGAATGAGCAGTTCTTC.

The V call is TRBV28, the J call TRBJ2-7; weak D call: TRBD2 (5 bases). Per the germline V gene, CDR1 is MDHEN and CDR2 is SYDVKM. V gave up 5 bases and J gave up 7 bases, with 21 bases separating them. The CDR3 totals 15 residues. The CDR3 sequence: CASSHLWSGRGEQYF. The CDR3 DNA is TGTGCCAGCAGTCACCTCTGGTCGGGCCGAGGGGAGCAGTACTTC.

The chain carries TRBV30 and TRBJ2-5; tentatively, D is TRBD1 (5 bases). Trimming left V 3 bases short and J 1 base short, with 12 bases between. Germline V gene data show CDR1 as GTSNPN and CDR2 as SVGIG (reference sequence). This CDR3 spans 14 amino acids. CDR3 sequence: CAWRPRGSQETQYF. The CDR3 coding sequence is TGTGCCTGGAGGCCAAGGGGCAGCCAAGAGACCCAGTACTTC.

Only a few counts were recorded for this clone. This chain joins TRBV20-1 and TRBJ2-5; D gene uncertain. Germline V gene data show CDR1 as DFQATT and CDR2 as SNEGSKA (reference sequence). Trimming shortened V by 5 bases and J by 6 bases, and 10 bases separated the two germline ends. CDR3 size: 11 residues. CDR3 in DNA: TGCAGTGCTCCCTTTTTAAAGACCCAGTACTTC. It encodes CSAPFLKTQYF.

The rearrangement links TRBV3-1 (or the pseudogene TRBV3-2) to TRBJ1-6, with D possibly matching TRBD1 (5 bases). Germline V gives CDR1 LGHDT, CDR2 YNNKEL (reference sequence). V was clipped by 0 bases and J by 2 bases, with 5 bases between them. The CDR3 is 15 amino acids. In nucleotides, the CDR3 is TGTGCCAGCAGCCAAGAACAGGCCTATAATTCACCCCTCCACTTT. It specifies CASSQEQAYNSPLHF.

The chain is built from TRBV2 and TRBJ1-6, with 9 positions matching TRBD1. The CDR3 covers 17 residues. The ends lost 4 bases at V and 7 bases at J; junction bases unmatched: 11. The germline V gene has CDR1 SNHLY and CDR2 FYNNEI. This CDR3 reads CASSANRGRRVNSPLHF. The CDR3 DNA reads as TGTGCCAGCAGTGCTAACAGGGGGCGAAGAGTCAATTCACCCCTCCACTTT.

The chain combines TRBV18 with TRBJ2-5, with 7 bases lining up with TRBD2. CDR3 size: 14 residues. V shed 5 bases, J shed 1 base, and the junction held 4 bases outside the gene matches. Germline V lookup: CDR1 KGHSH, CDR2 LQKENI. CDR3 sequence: CASSAAGFQETQYF. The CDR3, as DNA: TGTGCCAGCTCAGCAGCGGGGTTCCAAGAGACCCAGTACTTC.

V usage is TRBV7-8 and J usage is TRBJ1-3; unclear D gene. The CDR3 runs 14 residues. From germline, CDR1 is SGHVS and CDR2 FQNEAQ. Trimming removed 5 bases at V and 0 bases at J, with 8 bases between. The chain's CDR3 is CASSPKSSGNTIYF. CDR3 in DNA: TGTGCCAGCAGCCCCAAGAGCTCTGGAAACACCATATATTTT.

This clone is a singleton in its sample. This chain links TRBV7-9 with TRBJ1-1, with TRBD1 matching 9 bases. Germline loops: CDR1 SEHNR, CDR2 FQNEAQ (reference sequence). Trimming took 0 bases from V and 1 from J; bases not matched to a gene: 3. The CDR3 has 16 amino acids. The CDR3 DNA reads TGTGCCAGCAGCTTAGCGGGACAGGGACGGAACACTGAAGCTTTCTTT. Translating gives CASSLAGQGRNTEAFF. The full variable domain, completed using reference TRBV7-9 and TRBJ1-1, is DTGVSQNPRHKITKRGQNVTFRCDPISEHNRLYWYRQTLGQGPEFLTYFQNEAQLEKSRLLSDRFSAERPKGSFSTLEIQRTEQGDSAMYLCASSLAGQGRNTEAFFGQGTRLTVV.

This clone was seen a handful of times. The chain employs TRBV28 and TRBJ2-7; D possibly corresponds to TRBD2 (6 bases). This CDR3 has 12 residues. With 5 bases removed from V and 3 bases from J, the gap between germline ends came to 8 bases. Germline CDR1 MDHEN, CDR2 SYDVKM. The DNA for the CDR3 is TGTGCCAGCAGTCCGGGACTCTACGAGCAGTACTTC. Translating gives CASSPGLYEQYF.

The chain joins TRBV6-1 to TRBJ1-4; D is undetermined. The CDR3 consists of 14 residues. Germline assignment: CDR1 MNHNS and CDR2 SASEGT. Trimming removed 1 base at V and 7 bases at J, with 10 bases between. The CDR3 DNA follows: TGTGCCAGCAGTGAAGGACTCCTCGGTGAAAAACTGTTTTTT. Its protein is CASSEGLLGEKLFF.

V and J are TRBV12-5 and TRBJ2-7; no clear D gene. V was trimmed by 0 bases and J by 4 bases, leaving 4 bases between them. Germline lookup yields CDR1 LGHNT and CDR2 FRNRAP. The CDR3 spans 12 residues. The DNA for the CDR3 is TGTGCTAGTGGTTTGGTTATATACGAGCAGTACTTC. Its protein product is CASGLVIYEQYF. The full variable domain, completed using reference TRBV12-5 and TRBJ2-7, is DARVTQTPRHKVTEMGQEVTMRCQPILGHNTVFWYRQTMMQGLELLAYFRNRAPLDDSGMPKDRFSAEMPDATLATLKIQPSEPRDSAVYFCASGLVIYEQYFGPGTRLTVT.

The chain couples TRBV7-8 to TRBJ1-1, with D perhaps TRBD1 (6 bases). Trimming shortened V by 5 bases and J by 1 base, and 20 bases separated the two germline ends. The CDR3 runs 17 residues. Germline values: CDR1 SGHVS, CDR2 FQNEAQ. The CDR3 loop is CASSLGSGTRGNTEAFF. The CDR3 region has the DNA TGTGCCAGCAGCCTAGGGTCTGGGACAAGGGGGAACACTGAAGCTTTCTTT.

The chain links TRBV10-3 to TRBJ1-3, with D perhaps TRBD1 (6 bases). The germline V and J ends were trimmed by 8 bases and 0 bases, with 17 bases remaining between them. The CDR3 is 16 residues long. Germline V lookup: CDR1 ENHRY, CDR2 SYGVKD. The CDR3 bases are TGTGCCATCCGCGGGGGCGGTCCGAGCTCTGGAAACACCATATATTTT. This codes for CAIRGGGPSSGNTIYF.

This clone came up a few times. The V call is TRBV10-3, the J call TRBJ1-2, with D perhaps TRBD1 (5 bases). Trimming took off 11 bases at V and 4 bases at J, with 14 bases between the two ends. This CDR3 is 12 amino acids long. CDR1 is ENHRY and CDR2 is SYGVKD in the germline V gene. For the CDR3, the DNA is TGTGCCGCCCAACAGGAGATCTATGGCTACACCTTC. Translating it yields CAAQQEIYGYTF.

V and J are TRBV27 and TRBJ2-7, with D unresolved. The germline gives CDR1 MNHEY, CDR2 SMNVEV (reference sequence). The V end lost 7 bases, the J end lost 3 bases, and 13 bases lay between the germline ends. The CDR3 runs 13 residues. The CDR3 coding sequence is TGTGCCAGCAAACAGAACCTGAACTACGAGCAGTACTTC. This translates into CASKQNLNYEQYF.

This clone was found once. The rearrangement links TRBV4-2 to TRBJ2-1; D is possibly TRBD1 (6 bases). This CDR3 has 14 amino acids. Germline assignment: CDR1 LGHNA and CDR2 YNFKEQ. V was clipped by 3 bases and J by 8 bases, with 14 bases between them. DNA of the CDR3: TGTGCCAGCAGCCAGGATGACAGGTTGCATGAGCAGTTCTTC. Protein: CASSQDDRLHEQFF.

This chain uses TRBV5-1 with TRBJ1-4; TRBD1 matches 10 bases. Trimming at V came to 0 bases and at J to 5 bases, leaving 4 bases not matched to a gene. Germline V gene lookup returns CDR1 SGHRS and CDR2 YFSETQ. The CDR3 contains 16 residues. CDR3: CASSLGTGGQNEKLFF. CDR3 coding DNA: TGCGCCAGCAGCTTGGGGACAGGGGGTCAAAATGAAAAACTGTTTTTT.

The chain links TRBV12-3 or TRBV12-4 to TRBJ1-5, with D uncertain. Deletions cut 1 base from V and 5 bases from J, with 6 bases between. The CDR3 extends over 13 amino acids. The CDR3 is CASSLGQDQPQHF. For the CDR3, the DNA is TGTGCCAGCAGTTTAGGCCAGGATCAGCCCCAGCATTTT.

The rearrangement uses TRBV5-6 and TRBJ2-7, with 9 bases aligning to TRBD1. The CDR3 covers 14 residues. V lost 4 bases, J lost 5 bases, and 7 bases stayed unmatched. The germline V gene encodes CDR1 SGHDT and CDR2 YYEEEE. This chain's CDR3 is CASSPGTGIHEQYF. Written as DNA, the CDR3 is TGTGCCAGCAGCCCCGGGACAGGGATCCACGAGCAGTACTTC.

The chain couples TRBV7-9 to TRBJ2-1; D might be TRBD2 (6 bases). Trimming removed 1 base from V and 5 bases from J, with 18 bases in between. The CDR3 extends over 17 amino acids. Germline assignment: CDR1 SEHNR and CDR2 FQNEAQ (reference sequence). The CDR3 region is CASSLVGRAGRNNEQFF. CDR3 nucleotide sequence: TGTGCCAGCAGCTTAGTGGGCCGGGCGGGGAGGAACAATGAGCAGTTCTTC.

The CDR3: CASSPGQTYGYTF. CDR3 in DNA: TGTGCCAGCAGCCCGGGACAGACCTATGGCTACACCTTC. The V gene is TRBV12-3 or TRBV12-4, the J gene TRBJ1-2; TRBD1 aligns across 7 bases. This CDR3 comprises 13 residues. Unmatched junction bases numbered 5, after V lost 6 bases and J lost 4 bases.

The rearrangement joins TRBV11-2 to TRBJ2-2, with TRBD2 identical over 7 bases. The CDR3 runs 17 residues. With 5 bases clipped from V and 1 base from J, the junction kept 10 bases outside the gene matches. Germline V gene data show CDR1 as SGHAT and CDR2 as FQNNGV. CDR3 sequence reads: CASSLKTSLRNTGELFF. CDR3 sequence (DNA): TGTGCCAGCAGCCTGAAGACTAGCCTAAGGAACACCGGGGAGCTGTTTTTT.